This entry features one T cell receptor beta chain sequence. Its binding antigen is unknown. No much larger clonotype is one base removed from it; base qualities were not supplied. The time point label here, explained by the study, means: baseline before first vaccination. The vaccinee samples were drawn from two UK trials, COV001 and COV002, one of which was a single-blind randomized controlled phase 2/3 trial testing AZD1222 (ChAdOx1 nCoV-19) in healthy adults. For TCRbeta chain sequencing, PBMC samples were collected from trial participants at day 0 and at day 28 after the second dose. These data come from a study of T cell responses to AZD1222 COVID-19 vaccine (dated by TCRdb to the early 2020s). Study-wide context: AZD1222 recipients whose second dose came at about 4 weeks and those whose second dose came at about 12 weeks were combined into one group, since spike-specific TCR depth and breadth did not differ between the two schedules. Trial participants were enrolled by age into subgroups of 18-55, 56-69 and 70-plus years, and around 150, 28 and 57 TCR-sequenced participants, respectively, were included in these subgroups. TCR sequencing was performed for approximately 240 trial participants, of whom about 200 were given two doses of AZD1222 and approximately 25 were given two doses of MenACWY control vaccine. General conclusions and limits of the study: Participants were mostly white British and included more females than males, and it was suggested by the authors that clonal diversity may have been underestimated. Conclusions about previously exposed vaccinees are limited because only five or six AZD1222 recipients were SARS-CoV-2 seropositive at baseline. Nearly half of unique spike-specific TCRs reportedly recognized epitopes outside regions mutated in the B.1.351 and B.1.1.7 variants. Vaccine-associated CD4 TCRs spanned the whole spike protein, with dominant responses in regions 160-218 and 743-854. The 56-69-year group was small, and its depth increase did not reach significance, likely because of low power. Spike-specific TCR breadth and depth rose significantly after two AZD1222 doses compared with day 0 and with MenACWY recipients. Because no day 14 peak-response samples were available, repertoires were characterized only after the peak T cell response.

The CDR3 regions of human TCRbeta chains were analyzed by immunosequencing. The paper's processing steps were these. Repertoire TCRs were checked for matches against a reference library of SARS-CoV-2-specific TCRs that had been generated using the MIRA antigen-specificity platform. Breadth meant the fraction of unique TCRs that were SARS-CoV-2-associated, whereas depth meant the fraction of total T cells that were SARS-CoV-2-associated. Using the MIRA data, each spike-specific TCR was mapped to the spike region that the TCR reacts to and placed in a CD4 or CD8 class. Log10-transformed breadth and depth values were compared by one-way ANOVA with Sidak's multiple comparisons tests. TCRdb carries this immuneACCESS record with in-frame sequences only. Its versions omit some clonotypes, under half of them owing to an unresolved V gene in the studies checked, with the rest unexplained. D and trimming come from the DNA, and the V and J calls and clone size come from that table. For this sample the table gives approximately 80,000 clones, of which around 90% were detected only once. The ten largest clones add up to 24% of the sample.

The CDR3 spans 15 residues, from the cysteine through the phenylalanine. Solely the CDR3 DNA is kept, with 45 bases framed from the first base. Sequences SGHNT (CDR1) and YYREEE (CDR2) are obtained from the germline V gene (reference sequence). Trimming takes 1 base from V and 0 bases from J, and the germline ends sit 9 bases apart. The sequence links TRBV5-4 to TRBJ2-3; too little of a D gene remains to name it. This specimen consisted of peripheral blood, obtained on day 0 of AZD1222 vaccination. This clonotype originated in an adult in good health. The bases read TGTGCCAGCAGCTTGTCCCAATCTAGCACAGATACGCAGTATTTT. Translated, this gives CASSLSQSSTDTQYF.